The 18 T cell receptor beta chains below were found in one sample sequenced in a study of cytomegalovirus exposure and HLA in healthy donors (dated by TCRdb to about 2017). Library prep was done by the immunoSEQ multiplex PCR assay. TCRdb provides this immuneACCESS table in a form limited to in-frame rearrangements. Some clones are lacking; in checked studies, under half of them reflect an unresolved V gene, and why the rest are absent is not known. Present in this sample are about 150,000 clones, roughly 86% of which were seen just once. The ten largest clones represent approximately 2% of the sample. The sample consisted of PBMCs. The receptors derive from a human donor in good health.

This clone turned up a few times. The chain's CDR3 is CASSLGQGWGDGYTF. The CDR3 DNA reads as TGCGCCAGCAGCTTGGGACAGGGATGGGGCGATGGCTACACCTTC. The genes are TRBV5-1 and TRBJ1-2, with 7 bases that match TRBD1. Germline CDR1 reads SGHRS; CDR2 reads YFSETQ. J lost 6 bases, V lost 0 bases, and 8 bases had no gene match. This CDR3 spans 15 amino acids. Full variable domain (outside the CDR3, taken from reference TRBV5-1 and TRBJ1-2): KAGVTQTPRYLIKTRGQQVTLSCSPISGHRSVSWYQQTPGQGLQFLFEYFSETQRNKGNFPGRFSGRQFSNSRSEMNVSTLELGDSALYLCASSLGQGWGDGYTFGSGTRLTVV.

The chain uses TRBV6-1 and TRBJ2-1; 7 positions match TRBD2. Germline CDR1 reads MNHNS; CDR2 reads SASEGT. With 0 bases clipped from V and 6 bases from J, the junction kept 8 bases outside the gene matches. This CDR3 is built from 16 residues. CDR3 DNA sequence: TGTGCCAGCAGTGAAGCGGGTGGCGGGAGTTTCAATGAGCAGTTCTTC. Protein: CASSEAGGGSFNEQFF.

The chain is built from TRBV19 and TRBJ1-1; no clear D gene. CDR1 LNHDA and CDR2 SQIVND come from the germline V gene (reference sequence). The CDR3 length is 14 residues. Trimming shortened V by 2 bases and J by 4 bases, and 11 bases separated the two germline ends. The DNA of the CDR3 is TGTGCCAGTAGTATAAACAGCATGGGCACTGAAGCTTTCTTT. This translates into CASSINSMGTEAFF.

This clone occurred a few times. The chain joins TRBV2 to TRBJ2-7; TRBD1 matches at 7 bases. The CDR3 is 13 residues long. Trimming at V came to 7 bases and at J to 1 base, leaving 4 bases not matched to a gene. Germline V CDR1 and CDR2: SNHLY, FYNNEI. CDR3 protein: CASTPTGSYEQYF. The CDR3 DNA reads as TGTGCCAGCACCCCGACAGGGTCCTACGAGCAGTACTTC.

The sample holds one count of this clone. The sample contains more than one DNA sequence encoding this CDR3. This chain uses TRBV2 with TRBJ2-7; 8 bases match TRBD1. The length of the CDR3 is 12 residues. J lost 7 bases, V lost 6 bases, and 5 bases had no gene match. Germline assignment: CDR1 SNHLY and CDR2 FYNNEI. The CDR3 bases are TGTGCCAGCAGCAGACAGGGGAGGGAGCAGTACTTC. The encoded protein is CASSRQGREQYF.

This clone was found a few times. The chain links TRBV18 to TRBJ2-3; D call uncertain. Germline V lookup: CDR1 KGHSH, CDR2 LQKENI. Trimming cost V 3 bases and J 4 bases, with 23 bases left between them. The CDR3 contains 18 residues. CDR3 DNA: TGTGCCAGCTCACCTGGATGGTTCGAGGTGACTGACCCAGATACGCAGTATTTT. Translation: CASSPGWFEVTDPDTQYF.

This sequence joins TRBV5-1 and TRBJ2-5; TRBD1 agrees at 9 bases. The germline gives CDR1 SGHRS, CDR2 YFSETQ. The junction had 8 bases not matched to a gene; V was cut back by 7 bases and J by 4 bases. There are 14 residues in the CDR3. As DNA, the CDR3 is TGCGCCAGCTTCGGTACAGGGGGCACAGAGACCCAGTACTTC. This codes for CASFGTGGTETQYF. The entire variable domain, with the rest obtained from reference TRBV5-1 and TRBJ2-5, is as follows: KAGVTQTPRYLIKTRGQQVTLSCSPISGHRSVSWYQQTPGQGLQFLFEYFSETQRNKGNFPGRFSGRQFSNSRSEMNVSTLELGDSALYLCASFGTGGTETQYFGPGTRLLVL.

J is TRBJ1-1 and V is TRBV6-4; no clear D. The V gene's germline CDR1 is MRHNA and CDR2 SNTAGT. The CDR3 is 13 residues long. Trimming left V 8 bases short and J 4 bases short, with 14 bases between. CDR3 DNA sequence: TGTGCCAGCCGGAAGGAGGATAGCACTGAAGCTTTCTTT. Protein sequence: CASRKEDSTEAFF.

The V gene is TRBV28, the J gene TRBJ1-5; D might be TRBD1 (6 bases). The germline V gene has CDR1 MDHEN and CDR2 SYDVKM. This CDR3 has 13 residues. V was trimmed by 8 bases and J by 7 bases, leaving 15 bases between them. The CDR3 DNA reads as TGTGCCAGCTACGGACAGAAGAGGCAGCCCCAGCATTTT. It yields the protein CASYGQKRQPQHF.

The V call is TRBV13, the J call TRBJ1-2; the D gene is possibly TRBD1 (6 bases). Germline V gives CDR1 PRHDT, CDR2 FYEKMQ (reference sequence). Trimming cost V 5 bases and J 6 bases, with 13 bases left between them. The CDR3 spans 13 residues. CDR3 amino acids: CASSRRGRHGYTF. The CDR3 DNA is TGTGCCAGCAGCCGGCGGGGGCGGCATGGCTACACCTTC.

V usage is TRBV28 and J usage is TRBJ2-7; tentative D call: TRBD2 (5 bases). Trimming shortened V by 6 bases and J by 6 bases, and 9 bases separated the two germline ends. The CDR3 spans 11 residues. Germline lookup yields CDR1 MDHEN and CDR2 SYDVKM. As DNA, the CDR3 is TGTGCCAGCAGGGGAGAGAGCGAGCAGTACTTC. Protein: CASRGESEQYF.

The chain couples TRBV2 to TRBJ1-1; TRBD1 aligns across 7 bases. CDR1 SNHLY and CDR2 FYNNEI come from the germline V gene. Unmatched junction bases numbered 5, after V lost 3 bases and J lost 4 bases. CDR3 size: 14 residues. This chain's CDR3 is CASSEQGESTEAFF. The CDR3 DNA reads TGTGCCAGCAGTGAGCAGGGGGAGAGCACTGAAGCTTTCTTT.

The rearrangement joins TRBV11-2 to TRBJ1-1; D perhaps matches TRBD1 (5 bases). The CDR3 runs to 16 residues. CDR1 SGHAT and CDR2 FQNNGV come from the germline V gene. V was trimmed by 5 bases and J by 3 bases, leaving 19 bases between them. The CDR3 loop is CASSLSGGVRDTEAFF. CDR3 DNA sequence: TGTGCCAGCAGCCTTAGCGGGGGGGTTCGGGACACTGAAGCTTTCTTT.

This sequence joins TRBV18 and TRBJ2-5; D is possibly TRBD2 (5 bases). The germline V and J ends were trimmed by 0 bases and 3 bases, with 17 bases remaining between them. This CDR3 has 17 amino acids. Germline CDR1 reads KGHSH; CDR2 reads LQKENI. CDR3 amino acids: CASSPPPGGSDEETQYF. Written as DNA, the CDR3 is TGTGCCAGCTCACCACCTCCAGGCGGGTCCGACGAAGAGACCCAGTACTTC.

This clone came up many times. The V gene is TRBV7-9, the J gene TRBJ1-1; a weak D match, TRBD1 (6 bases). The CDR3 contains 16 residues. V lost 5 bases to trimming and J lost 3 bases, with 19 bases between them. The V gene's germline CDR1 is SEHNR and CDR2 FQNEAQ (reference sequence). This chain's CDR3 is CASSPEGGGWDTEAFF. The CDR3, as DNA: TGTGCCAGCAGCCCGGAAGGGGGGGGCTGGGACACTGAAGCTTTCTTT.

The V call is TRBV2, the J call TRBJ2-1; D is ambiguous. V gave up 6 bases and J gave up 10 bases, with 10 bases separating them. Germline-derived CDR1 and CDR2 are SNHLY and FYNNEI. The CDR3 runs 11 residues. This chain's CDR3 is CASRYSSEQFF. The CDR3 bases are TGTGCCAGCAGGTACAGCAGCGAGCAGTTCTTC.

J is TRBJ2-5 and V is TRBV15; 8 positions agree with TRBD1. Germline V gene lookup returns CDR1 LNHNV and CDR2 YYDKDF (reference sequence). The CDR3 extends over 14 amino acids. V trimming: 4 bases; J trimming: 4 bases; junction bases outside the gene matches: 5. CDR3 residues: CATSNTGGRETQYF. The CDR3 coding sequence is TGTGCCACCAGCAATACAGGGGGAAGAGAGACCCAGTACTTC.

V and J are TRBV7-8 and TRBJ2-7; D uncertain. Trimming took off 3 bases at V and 0 bases at J, with 6 bases between the two ends. The V gene's germline CDR1 is SGHVS and CDR2 FQNEAQ. This CDR3 has 13 amino acids. In nucleotides, the CDR3 is TGTGCCAGCAGCTTTGCGAGCTCCTACGAGCAGTACTTC. It codes for CASSFASSYEQYF. Looking up the rest from reference TRBV7-8 and TRBJ2-7 gives the full variable domain: GAGVSQSPRYKVAKRGQDVALRCDPISGHVSLFWYQQALGQGPEFLTYFQNEAQLDKSGLPSDRFFAERPEGSVSTLKIQRTQQEDSAVYLCASSFASSYEQYFGPGTRLTVT.